The clone carrying this T cell receptor beta chain was recorded a few times. Its antigen remains unknown. Libraries were prepared by immunoSEQ multiplex PCR; TCRdb keeps only in-frame clonotypes and omits some of them. The sample carries roughly 20,000 clones, 55% to 65% recorded once. This entry comes from a study of radiation and T cells in renal cell carcinoma. Study results and limitations: Top tumor clonotypes rose in blood 2 weeks post-radiation, then contracted.

The germline gives CDR1 SNHLY, CDR2 FYNNEI. V lost 10 bases, J lost 2 bases, and 12 bases lay in between. There are 12 residues in the CDR3. Documented treatment: 15 Gy SBRT to primary tumor, nephrectomy 4 weeks later. The V gene is TRBV2, the J gene TRBJ2-7; tentative D call: TRBD2 (6 bases). This receptor was taken from an older woman with renal cell carcinoma. The sequenced sample was tumor tissue, obtained from a patient whose treatment included radiotherapy and nephrectomy. This chain's CDR3 is CAIRGNPYEQYF. For the CDR3, the DNA is TGTGCCATACGGGGGAACCCCTACGAGCAGTACTTC.